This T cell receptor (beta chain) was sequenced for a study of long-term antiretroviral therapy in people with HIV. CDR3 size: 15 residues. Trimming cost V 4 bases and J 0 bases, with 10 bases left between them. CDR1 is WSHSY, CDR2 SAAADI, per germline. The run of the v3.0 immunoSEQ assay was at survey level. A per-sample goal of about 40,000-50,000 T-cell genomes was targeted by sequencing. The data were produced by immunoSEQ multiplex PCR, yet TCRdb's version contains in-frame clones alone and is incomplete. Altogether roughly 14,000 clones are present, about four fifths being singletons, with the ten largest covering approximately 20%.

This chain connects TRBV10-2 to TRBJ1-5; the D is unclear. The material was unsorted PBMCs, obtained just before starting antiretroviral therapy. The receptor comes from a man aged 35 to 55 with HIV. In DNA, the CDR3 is TGCGCCAGCAGTGTATCAGGTTATAGCAATCAGCCCCAGCATTTT. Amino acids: CASSVSGYSNQPQHF.